Following are 8 T cell receptor beta chains from one sample sequenced in a study of blood T cell repertoires in COVID-19. Profiled with immunoSEQ multiplex PCR; TCRdb holds only in-frame clones, not every one. The sample lists fewer than 250,000 clones, more than 70% occurring once. Sequenced sample: PBMCs or T cells enriched from blood (not recorded which). The receptors were sampled from a woman between 18 and 29 years old who had recovered from COVID-19.

This clone was counted a single time. The J gene is TRBJ1-6, the V gene TRBV7-9; D unresolved. Trimming left V 8 bases short and J 12 bases short, with 14 bases between. Germline V gene data show CDR1 as SEHNR and CDR2 as FQNEAQ (reference sequence). CDR3 size: 12 residues. CDR3 loop: CASGHSTGPLHF. For the CDR3, the DNA is TGTGCCAGCGGTCACTCGACGGGACCCCTCCACTTT.

The chain has TRBV19 and TRBJ1-5; 9 bases are shared with TRBD1. Unmatched junction bases numbered 2, after V lost 1 base and J lost 4 bases. CDR3 length: 15 amino acids. Germline CDR1 LNHDA, CDR2 SQIVND (reference sequence). In DNA, the CDR3 is TGTGCCAGTAGTATAGGACAGGGGGTTAATCAGCCCCAGCATTTT. Amino acids: CASSIGQGVNQPQHF.

This chain uses TRBV28 with TRBJ1-5; 7 bases fit TRBD1. There are 15 residues in the CDR3. Germline V gene lookup returns CDR1 MDHEN and CDR2 SYDVKM. V shed 7 bases and J 9 bases; nucleotides not matched to a gene: 15. The CDR3 bases are TGTGCCAGCATAAGCCCGAGACAGGGCCTTCGGCCCCAGCATTTT. The encoded protein is CASISPRQGLRPQHF.

The genes are TRBV7-9 and TRBJ1-1; the D is unclear. The germline CDR1 and CDR2 sequences are SEHNR and FQNEAQ (reference sequence). V lost 1 base and J 8 bases, leaving 8 bases between the germline ends. The CDR3 contains 12 residues. The CDR3 nucleotides are TGTGCCAGCAGCTTAGGAGGAGGAGAAGCTTTCTTT. It codes for CASSLGGGEAFF.

The chain has TRBV9 and TRBJ2-2; 11 bases are shared with TRBD1. V lost 1 base to trimming and J lost 8 bases; unmatched junction nucleotides: 7. The CDR3 contains 16 residues. Germline V lookup: CDR1 SGDLS, CDR2 YYNGEE. The CDR3 loop is CASSVSGQGASGELFF. Here the CDR3 DNA reads TGTGCCAGCAGCGTAAGTGGACAGGGGGCATCTGGGGAGCTGTTTTTT.

The chain links TRBV19 to TRBJ1-5; maybe TRBD1 (6 bases). There are 14 residues in the CDR3. The V end lost 6 bases, the J end lost 0 bases, and 9 bases lay between the germline ends. Germline CDR1 reads LNHDA; CDR2 reads SQIVND (reference sequence). CDR3 in amino acids: CASSHRDSNQPQHF. The CDR3 DNA follows: TGTGCCAGTAGCCACAGGGATAGCAATCAGCCCCAGCATTTT. Full variable domain (missing parts from reference TRBV19 and TRBJ1-5): DGGITQSPKYLFRKEGQNVTLSCEQNLNHDAMYWYRQDPGQGLRLIYYSQIVNDFQKGDIAEGYSVSREKKESFPLTVTSAQKNPTAFYLCASSHRDSNQPQHFGDGTRLSIL.

V is TRBV24-1 and J is TRBJ2-3; 7 positions agree with TRBD2. The CDR3 consists of 16 residues. V trimming: 3 bases; J trimming: 2 bases; junction bases outside the gene matches: 7. CDR1 and CDR2 from the germline V gene are KGHDR and SFDVKD. CDR3 sequence (DNA): TGTGCCACCAGTGATATAGCGGGTAAAACCACAGATACGCAGTATTTT. Translated, it gives CATSDIAGKTTDTQYF.

The DNA of the CDR3 is TGTGCCAGCAGCTTGCGACCAGACAGCTATGGCTACACCTTC. Translation: CASSLRPDSYGYTF. V usage is TRBV5-5 and J usage is TRBJ1-2; maybe TRBD1 (5 bases). The germline V gene has CDR1 SGHKS and CDR2 YYEKEE (reference sequence). V was cut by 1 base and J by 4 bases, with 11 bases left in between. The CDR3 has 14 residues.